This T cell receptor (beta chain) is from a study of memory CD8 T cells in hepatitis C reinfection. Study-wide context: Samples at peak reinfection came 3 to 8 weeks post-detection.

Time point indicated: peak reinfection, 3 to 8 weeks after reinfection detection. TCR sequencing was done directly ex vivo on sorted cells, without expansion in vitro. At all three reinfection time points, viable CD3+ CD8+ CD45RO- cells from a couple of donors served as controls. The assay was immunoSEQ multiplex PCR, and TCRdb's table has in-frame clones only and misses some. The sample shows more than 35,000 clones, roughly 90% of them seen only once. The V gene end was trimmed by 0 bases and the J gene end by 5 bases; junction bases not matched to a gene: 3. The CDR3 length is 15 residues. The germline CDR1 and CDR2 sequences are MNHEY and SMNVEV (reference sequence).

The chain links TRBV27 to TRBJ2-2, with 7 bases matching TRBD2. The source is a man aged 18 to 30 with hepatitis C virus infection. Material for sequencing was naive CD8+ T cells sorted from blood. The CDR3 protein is CASSLSGGGTGELFF. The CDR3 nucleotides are TGTGCCAGCAGTTTATCGGGGGGAGGGACCGGGGAGCTGTTTTTT.